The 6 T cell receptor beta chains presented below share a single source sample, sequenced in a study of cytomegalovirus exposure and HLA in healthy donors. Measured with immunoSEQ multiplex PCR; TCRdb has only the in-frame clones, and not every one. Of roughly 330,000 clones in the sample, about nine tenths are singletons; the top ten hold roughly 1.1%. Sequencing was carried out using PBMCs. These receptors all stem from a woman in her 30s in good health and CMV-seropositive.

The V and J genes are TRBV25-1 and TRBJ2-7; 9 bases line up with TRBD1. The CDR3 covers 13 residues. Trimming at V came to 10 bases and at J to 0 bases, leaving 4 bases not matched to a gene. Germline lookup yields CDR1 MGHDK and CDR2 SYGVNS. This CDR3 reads CATGQGSSYEQYF. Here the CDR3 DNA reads TGTGCCACCGGACAGGGGAGCTCCTACGAGCAGTACTTC.

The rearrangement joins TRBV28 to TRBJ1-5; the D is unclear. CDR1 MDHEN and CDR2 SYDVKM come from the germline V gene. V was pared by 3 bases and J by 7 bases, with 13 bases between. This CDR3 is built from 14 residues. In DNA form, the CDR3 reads TGTGCCAGCAGTTTCTCTTGGGTAGGCCAGCCCCAGCATTTT. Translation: CASSFSWVGQPQHF.

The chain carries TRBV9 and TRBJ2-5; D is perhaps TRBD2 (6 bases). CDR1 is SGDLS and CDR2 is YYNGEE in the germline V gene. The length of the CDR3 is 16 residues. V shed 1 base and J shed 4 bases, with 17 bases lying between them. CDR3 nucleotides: TGTGCCAGCAGCGTAACGGAGGGGCTCAGATTAGAGACCCAGTACTTC. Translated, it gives CASSVTEGLRLETQYF.

The DNA for the CDR3 is TGTGCCAGCAGCTTAATAAGTAGCGGGAGGGCCCCAGATACGCAGTATTTT. This encodes CASSLISSGRAPDTQYF. The rearrangement joins TRBV7-3 to TRBJ2-3, with TRBD2 matching over 11 bases. The junction had 7 bases not matched to a gene; V was cut back by 1 base and J by 4 bases. This CDR3 is built from 17 residues. Germline V CDR1 and CDR2: SGHTA, FQGTGA.

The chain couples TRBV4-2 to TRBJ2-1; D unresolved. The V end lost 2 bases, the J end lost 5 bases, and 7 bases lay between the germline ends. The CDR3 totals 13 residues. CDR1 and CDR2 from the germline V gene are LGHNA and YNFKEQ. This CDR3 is CASSQIPNNEQFF. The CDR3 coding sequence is TGTGCCAGCAGCCAAATTCCGAACAATGAGCAGTTCTTC.

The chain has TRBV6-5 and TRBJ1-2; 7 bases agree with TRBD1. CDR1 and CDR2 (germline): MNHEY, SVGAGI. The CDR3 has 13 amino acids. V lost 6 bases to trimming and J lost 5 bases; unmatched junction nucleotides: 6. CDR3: CASRRQGEYGYTF. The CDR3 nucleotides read TGTGCCAGCAGACGACAGGGAGAGTATGGCTACACCTTC.